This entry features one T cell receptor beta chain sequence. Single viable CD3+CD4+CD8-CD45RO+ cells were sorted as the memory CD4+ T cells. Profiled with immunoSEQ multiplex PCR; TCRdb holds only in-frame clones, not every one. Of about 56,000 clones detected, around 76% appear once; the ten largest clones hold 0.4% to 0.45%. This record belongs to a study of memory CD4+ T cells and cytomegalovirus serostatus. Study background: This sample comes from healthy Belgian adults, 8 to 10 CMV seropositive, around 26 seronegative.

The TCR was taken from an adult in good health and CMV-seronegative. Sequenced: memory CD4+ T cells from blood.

This CDR3 is CASSARQGATRETQYF. The CDR3 coding sequence is TGTGCCAGCAGCGCTCGACAGGGGGCCACTCGGGAGACCCAGTACTTC. V gene TRBV11-3 combines with J gene TRBJ2-5; 10 bases fit TRBD1. Germline-derived CDR1 and CDR2 are SGHNT and YENEEA. CDR3 length: 16 amino acids. Trimming took 5 bases from V and 5 from J; bases not matched to a gene: 11.